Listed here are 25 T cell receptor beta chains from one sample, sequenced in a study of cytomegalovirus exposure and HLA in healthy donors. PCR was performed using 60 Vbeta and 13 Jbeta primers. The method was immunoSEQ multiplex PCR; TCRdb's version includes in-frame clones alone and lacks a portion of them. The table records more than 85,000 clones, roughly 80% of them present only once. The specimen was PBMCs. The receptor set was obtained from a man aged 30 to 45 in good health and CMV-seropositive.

CDR3 sequence reads: CASSLVAGGSYNEQFF. DNA of the CDR3: TGTGCCAGCAGCTTAGTGGCGGGGGGCTCCTACAATGAGCAGTTCTTC. V gene TRBV7-9 combines with J gene TRBJ2-1; 8 positions agree with TRBD2. CDR1 and CDR2 from the germline V gene are SEHNR and FQNEAQ (reference sequence). The CDR3 is 16 amino acids. J gave up 0 bases and V 1 base, and 2 bases lay outside the gene matches.

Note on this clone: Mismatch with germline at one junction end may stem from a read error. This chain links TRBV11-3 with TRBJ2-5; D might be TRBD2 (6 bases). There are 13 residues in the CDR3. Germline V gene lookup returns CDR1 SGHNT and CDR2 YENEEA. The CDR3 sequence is CASSSGSRETQYF. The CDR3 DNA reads TGTGCCAGCAGCTCAGGGAGCCGGGAGACGCAGTACTTC.

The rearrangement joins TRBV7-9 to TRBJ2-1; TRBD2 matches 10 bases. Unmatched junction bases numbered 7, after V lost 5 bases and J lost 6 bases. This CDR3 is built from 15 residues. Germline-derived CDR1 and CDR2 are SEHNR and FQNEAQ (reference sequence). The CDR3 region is CASSPPGLASNEQFF. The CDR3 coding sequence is TGTGCCAGCAGCCCACCGGGACTAGCGAGCAATGAGCAGTTCTTC.

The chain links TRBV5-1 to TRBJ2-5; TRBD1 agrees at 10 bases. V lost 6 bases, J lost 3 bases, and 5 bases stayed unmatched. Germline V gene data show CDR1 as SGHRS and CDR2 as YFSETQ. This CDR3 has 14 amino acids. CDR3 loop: CASTSGTGEETQYF. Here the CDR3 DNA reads TGCGCCAGCACTTCCGGGACAGGGGAAGAGACCCAGTACTTC.

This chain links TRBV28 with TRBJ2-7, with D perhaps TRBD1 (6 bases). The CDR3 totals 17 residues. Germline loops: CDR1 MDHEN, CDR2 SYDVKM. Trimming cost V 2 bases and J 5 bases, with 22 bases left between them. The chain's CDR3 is CASSLALHRAYSDEQYF. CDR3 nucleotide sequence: TGTGCCAGCAGTTTAGCTCTCCACAGGGCATATTCAGACGAGCAGTACTTC.

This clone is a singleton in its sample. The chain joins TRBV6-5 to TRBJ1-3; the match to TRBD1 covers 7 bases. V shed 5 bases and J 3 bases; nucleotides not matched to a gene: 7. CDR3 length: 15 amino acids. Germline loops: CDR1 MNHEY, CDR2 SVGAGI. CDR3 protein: CASSPSRQGGNTIYF. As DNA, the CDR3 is TGTGCCAGCAGTCCCTCCCGACAGGGTGGAAACACCATATATTTT.

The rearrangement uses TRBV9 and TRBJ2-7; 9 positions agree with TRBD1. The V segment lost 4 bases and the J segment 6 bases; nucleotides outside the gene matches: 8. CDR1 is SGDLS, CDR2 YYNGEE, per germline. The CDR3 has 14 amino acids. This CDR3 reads CASSLGQGSSEQYF. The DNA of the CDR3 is TGTGCCAGCAGCCTGGGACAGGGCTCTTCCGAGCAGTACTTC.

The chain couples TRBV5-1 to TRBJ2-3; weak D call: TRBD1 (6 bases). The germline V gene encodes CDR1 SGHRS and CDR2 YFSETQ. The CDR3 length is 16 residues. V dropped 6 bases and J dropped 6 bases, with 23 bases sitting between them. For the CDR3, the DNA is TGCGCCAGCACTCCGCCCAGGGGCGGGCCGTTTGATACGCAGTATTTT. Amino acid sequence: CASTPPRGGPFDTQYF.

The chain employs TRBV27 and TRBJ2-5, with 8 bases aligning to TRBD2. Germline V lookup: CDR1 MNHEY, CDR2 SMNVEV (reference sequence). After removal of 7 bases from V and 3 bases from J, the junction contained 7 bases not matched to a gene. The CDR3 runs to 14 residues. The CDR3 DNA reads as TGTGCCAGCACCAGGAGCGGGGGCAAAGAGACCCAGTACTTC. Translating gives CASTRSGGKETQYF.

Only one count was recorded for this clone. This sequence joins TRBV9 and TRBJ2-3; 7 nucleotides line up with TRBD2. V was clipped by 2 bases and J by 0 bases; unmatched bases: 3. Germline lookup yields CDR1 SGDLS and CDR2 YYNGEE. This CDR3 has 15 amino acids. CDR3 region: CASSVRGESTDTQYF. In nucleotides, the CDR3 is TGTGCCAGCAGCGTCCGGGGGGAAAGCACAGATACGCAGTATTTT. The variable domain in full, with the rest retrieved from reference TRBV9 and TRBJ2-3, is DSGVTQTPKHLITATGQRVTLRCSPRSGDLSVYWYQQSLDQGLQFLIQYYNGEERAKGNILERFSAQQFPDLHSELNLSSLELGDSALYFCASSVRGESTDTQYFGPGTRLTVL.

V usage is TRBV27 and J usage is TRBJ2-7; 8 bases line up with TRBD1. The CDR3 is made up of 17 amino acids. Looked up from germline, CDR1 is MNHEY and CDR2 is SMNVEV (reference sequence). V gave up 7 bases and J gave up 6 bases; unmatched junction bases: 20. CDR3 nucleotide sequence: TGTGCCAGCACCTTACTCGGAGGACAGGGACCTCGGGCCGAGCAGTACTTC. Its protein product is CASTLLGGQGPRAEQYF.

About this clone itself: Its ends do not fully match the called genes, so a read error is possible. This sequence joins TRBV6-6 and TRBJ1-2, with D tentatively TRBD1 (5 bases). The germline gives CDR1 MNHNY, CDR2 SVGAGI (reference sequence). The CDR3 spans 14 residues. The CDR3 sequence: CTSSYSMGGEGYTF. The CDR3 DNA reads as TGTACCAGCAGTTACTCGATGGGGGGGGAGGGCTACACCTTC.

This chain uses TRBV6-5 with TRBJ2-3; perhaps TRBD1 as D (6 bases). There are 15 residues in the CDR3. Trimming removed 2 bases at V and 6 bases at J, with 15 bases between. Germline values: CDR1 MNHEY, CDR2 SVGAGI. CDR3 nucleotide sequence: TGTGCCAGCAGTTACCAACAGGGCCTCCAGGATACGCAGTATTTT. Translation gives CASSYQQGLQDTQYF.

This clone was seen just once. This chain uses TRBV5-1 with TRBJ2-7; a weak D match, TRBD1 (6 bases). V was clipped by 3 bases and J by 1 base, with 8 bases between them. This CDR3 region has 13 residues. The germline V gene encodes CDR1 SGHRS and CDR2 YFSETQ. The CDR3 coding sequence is TGCGCCAGCAGCTCTGACAGGTCCTACGAGCAGTACTTC. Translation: CASSSDRSYEQYF.

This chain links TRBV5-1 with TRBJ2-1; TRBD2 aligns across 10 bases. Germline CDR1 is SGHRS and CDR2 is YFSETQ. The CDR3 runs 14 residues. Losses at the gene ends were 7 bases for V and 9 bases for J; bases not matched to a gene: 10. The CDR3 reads CASHPSGGAGEQFF. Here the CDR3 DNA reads TGCGCCAGCCACCCCAGCGGGGGGGCCGGTGAGCAGTTCTTC. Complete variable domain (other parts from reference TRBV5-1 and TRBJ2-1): KAGVTQTPRYLIKTRGQQVTLSCSPISGHRSVSWYQQTPGQGLQFLFEYFSETQRNKGNFPGRFSGRQFSNSRSEMNVSTLELGDSALYLCASHPSGGAGEQFFGPGTRLTVL.

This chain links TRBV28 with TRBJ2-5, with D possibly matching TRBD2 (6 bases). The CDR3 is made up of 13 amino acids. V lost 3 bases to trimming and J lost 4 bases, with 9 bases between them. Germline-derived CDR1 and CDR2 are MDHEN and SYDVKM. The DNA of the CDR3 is TGTGCCAGCAGTTTCTTCGGGGGAGAGACCCAGTACTTC. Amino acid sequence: CASSFFGGETQYF.

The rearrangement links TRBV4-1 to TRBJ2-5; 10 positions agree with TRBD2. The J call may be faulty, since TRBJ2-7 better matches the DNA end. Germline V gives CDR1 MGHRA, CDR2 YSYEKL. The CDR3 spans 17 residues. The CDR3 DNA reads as TGCGCCAGCAGCCAAGATGGTAGCGGGGGGCTAACCTACGAGCAGTACTTC. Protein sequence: CASSQDGSGGLTYEQYF.

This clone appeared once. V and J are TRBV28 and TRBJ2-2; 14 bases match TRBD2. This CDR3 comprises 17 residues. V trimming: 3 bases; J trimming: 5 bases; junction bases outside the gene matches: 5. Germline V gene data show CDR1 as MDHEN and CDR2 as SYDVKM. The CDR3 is CASSFLGLAGGTGELFF. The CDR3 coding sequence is TGTGCCAGCAGTTTCCTCGGACTAGCGGGGGGTACCGGGGAGCTGTTTTTT.

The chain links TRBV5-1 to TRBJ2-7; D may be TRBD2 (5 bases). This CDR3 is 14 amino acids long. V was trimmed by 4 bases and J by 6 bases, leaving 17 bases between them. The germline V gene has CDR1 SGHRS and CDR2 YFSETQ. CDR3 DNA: TGCGCCAGCAGCCTACAGCATATTGAGGGCGAGCAGTACTTC. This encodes CASSLQHIEGEQYF.

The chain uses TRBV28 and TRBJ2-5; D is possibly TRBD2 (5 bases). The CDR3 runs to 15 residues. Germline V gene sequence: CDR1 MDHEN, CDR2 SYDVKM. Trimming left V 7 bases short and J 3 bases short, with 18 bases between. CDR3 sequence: CASTLSLGLKETQYF. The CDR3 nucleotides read TGTGCCAGCACGCTCTCACTAGGTTTGAAAGAGACCCAGTACTTC.

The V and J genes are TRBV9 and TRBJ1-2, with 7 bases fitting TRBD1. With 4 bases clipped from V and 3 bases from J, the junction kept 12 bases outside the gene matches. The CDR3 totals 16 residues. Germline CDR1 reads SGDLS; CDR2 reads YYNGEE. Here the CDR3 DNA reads TGTGCCAGCAGCTCCATCCGACAGGGTGACGACTATGGCTACACCTTC. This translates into CASSSIRQGDDYGYTF.

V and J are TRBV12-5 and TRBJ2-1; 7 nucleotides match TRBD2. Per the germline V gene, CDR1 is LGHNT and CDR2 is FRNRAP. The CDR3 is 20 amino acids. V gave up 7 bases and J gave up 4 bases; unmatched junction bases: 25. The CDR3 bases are TGTGCTAGTGCCCCAGGGTCCCTATTACGGTCCCGCGGGGGATACAATGAGCAGTTCTTC. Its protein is CASAPGSLLRSRGGYNEQFF.

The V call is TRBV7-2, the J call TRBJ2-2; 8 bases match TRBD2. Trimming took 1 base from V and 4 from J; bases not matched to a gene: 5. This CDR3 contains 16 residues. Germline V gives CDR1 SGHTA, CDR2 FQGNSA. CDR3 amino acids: CASSLVAGGGTGELFF. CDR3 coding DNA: TGTGCCAGCAGCTTAGTTGCGGGGGGCGGCACCGGGGAGCTGTTTTTT.

CDR3 in DNA: TGTGCCAGCAGACCGACTAGCGGGGGGGGCTCCTACAATGAGCAGTTCTTC. Protein sequence: CASRPTSGGGSYNEQFF. J is TRBJ2-1 and V is TRBV11-2, with 14 bases lining up with TRBD2. The CDR3 runs to 17 residues. Per germline, CDR1 SGHAT and CDR2 FQNNGV. With V trimmed by 6 bases and J by 0 bases, 4 bases remained unmatched.

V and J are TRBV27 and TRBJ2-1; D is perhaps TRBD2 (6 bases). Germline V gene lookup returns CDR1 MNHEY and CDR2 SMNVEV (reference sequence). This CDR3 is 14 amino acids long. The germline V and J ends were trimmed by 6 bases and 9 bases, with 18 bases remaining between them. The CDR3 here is CASRLVGGLGEQFF. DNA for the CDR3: TGTGCCAGCAGACTCGTTGGGGGGTTGGGTGAGCAGTTCTTC.